The 31 T cell receptor beta chains presented below share a single source sample, sequenced in a study of T cell responses to AZD1222 COVID-19 vaccine. Here immunoSEQ multiplex PCR was the method, and the copy in TCRdb shows in-frame clones only, minus some. Among about 57,000 clones listed, 75% to 90% were seen once. The source material was peripheral blood, sampled on day 0 of AZD1222 vaccination. These receptor sequences come from an adult in good health.

The chain is built from TRBV9 and TRBJ1-2; no firm D call. This CDR3 spans 12 amino acids. V gave up 2 bases and J gave up 7 bases, with 9 bases separating them. Germline values: CDR1 SGDLS, CDR2 YYNGEE. In DNA, the CDR3 is TGTGCCAGCAGCGTCCCCGACCCTGGCTACACCTTC. Encoded protein: CASSVPDPGYTF. Filled out from reference TRBV9 and TRBJ1-2, the complete variable domain reads DSGVTQTPKHLITATGQRVTLRCSPRSGDLSVYWYQQSLDQGLQFLIQYYNGEERAKGNILERFSAQQFPDLHSELNLSSLELGDSALYFCASSVPDPGYTFGSGTRLTVV.

The chain carries TRBV28 and TRBJ1-1, with D maybe TRBD1 (5 bases). The germline CDR1 and CDR2 sequences are MDHEN and SYDVKM. Trimming shortened V by 9 bases and J by 3 bases, and 23 bases separated the two germline ends. CDR3 length equals 16 residues. The CDR3 nucleotides read TGTGCCAGTATAATGGGGCGCTTCGGAGAGGACACTGAAGCTTTCTTT. Protein sequence: CASIMGRFGEDTEAFF.

The chain recombines TRBV19 with TRBJ1-2; tentatively, D is TRBD1 (6 bases). Trimming cost V 5 bases and J 7 bases, with 26 bases left between them. There are 17 residues in the CDR3. Germline V gene data show CDR1 as LNHDA and CDR2 as SQIVND (reference sequence). In nucleotides, the CDR3 is TGTGCCAGTAGTCCACGAAGGGGGGAAGGCCAGGGGAGTGGCTACACCTTC. Its protein product is CASSPRRGEGQGSGYTF.

The sample holds a few counts of this clone. This chain connects TRBV9 to TRBJ1-3; no reliable D call. This CDR3 is built from 17 residues. V lost 0 bases and J lost 1, with 14 bases in between. In germline, CDR1 is SGDLS, CDR2 YYNGEE. CDR3: CASSVGVGGISGNTIYF. The DNA for the CDR3 is TGTGCCAGCAGCGTAGGGGTAGGAGGGATTTCTGGAAACACCATATATTTT.

The J gene is TRBJ1-1, the V gene TRBV30; 9 nucleotides match TRBD1. This CDR3 spans 13 amino acids. The germline V gene encodes CDR1 GTSNPN and CDR2 SVGIG (reference sequence). The trim removed 7 bases at V and 4 bases at J, leaving 7 bases unmatched. CDR3 region: CALDKTGGTEAFF. The CDR3 DNA sequence: TGTGCCTTAGACAAGACAGGGGGCACTGAAGCTTTCTTT.

This clone has a handful of counts. The rearrangement uses TRBV3-1 (or the pseudogene TRBV3-2) and TRBJ1-2; no firm D call. There are 14 residues in the CDR3. V gave up 3 bases and J gave up 7 bases, with 15 bases separating them. Germline loops: CDR1 LGHDT, CDR2 YNNKEL (reference sequence). CDR3 protein: CASSQRNIALGYTF. As DNA, the CDR3 is TGTGCCAGCAGCCAGAGGAATATAGCTCTTGGCTACACCTTC.

The chain joins TRBV19 to TRBJ2-1; tentatively, D is TRBD1 (5 bases). Germline CDR1 is LNHDA and CDR2 is SQIVND (reference sequence). CDR3 length: 17 residues. V was shortened by 3 bases and J by 5 bases, with 20 bases between the two germline ends. CDR3: CASSIRGPDNLHNEQFF. CDR3 sequence (DNA): TGTGCCAGTAGTATCAGAGGTCCGGACAATCTTCACAATGAGCAGTTCTTC.

V gene TRBV7-2 combines with J gene TRBJ2-1; D is undetermined. Trimming took off 8 bases at V and 8 bases at J, with 7 bases between the two ends. The CDR3 extends over 10 amino acids. Germline V lookup: CDR1 SGHTA, CDR2 FQGNSA. CDR3 region: CASLDDEQFF. The DNA of the CDR3 is TGTGCCAGCTTGGACGATGAGCAGTTCTTC. The whole variable domain, remainder taken from reference TRBV7-2 and TRBJ2-1, is GAGVSQSPSNKVTEKGKDVELRCDPISGHTALYWYRQSLGQGLEFLIYFQGNSAPDKSGLPSDRFSAERTGGSVSTLTIQRTQQEDSAVYLCASLDDEQFFGPGTRLTVL.

This rearrangement joins TRBV4-3 to TRBJ2-1, with 14 positions matching TRBD2. There are 18 residues in the CDR3. Per germline, CDR1 LGHNA and CDR2 YSLEER. V was clipped by 0 bases and J by 9 bases; unmatched bases: 10. The CDR3 loop reads CASSQDRTGTSGSGEQFF. CDR3 DNA: TGCGCCAGCAGCCAAGATAGGACAGGGACTAGCGGGAGTGGTGAGCAGTTCTTC.

The chain couples TRBV6-5 to TRBJ1-2, with D perhaps matching TRBD1 (5 bases). The CDR3 sequence is 14 residues long. CDR1 is MNHEY, CDR2 SVGAGI, per germline. Trimming took off 4 bases at V and 4 bases at J, with 13 bases between the two ends. The CDR3 DNA is TGTGCCAGCAGTTTAGGGGCCATCTCCTATGGCTACACCTTC. It codes for CASSLGAISYGYTF.

The chain links TRBV5-1 to TRBJ2-2; D is possibly TRBD2 (5 bases). The germline CDR1 and CDR2 sequences are SGHRS and YFSETQ. V shed 1 base and J shed 7 bases, with 5 bases lying between them. The CDR3 runs to 12 residues. The CDR3 DNA reads TGCGCCAGCAGCTTGAGCGGCGGGGAGCTGTTTTTT. Its translation: CASSLSGGELFF.

The rearrangement links TRBV19 to TRBJ2-7; D call uncertain. Trimming pared 3 bases from V and 5 bases from J, leaving 8 bases between. The V gene's germline CDR1 is LNHDA and CDR2 SQIVND (reference sequence). The CDR3 is made up of 12 amino acids. The chain's CDR3 is CASSMGRDEQYF. Written as DNA, the CDR3 is TGTGCCAGTAGTATGGGTAGGGACGAGCAGTACTTC.

The chain recombines TRBV15 with TRBJ1-5, with no clear D. The CDR3 has 16 residues. CDR1 LNHNV and CDR2 YYDKDF come from the germline V gene (reference sequence). V lost 1 base, J lost 2 bases, and 12 bases lay in between. CDR3 region: CATSRVVGQGNQPQHF. DNA for the CDR3: TGTGCCACCAGCAGAGTTGTTGGGCAGGGCAATCAGCCCCAGCATTTT.

J is TRBJ1-2 and V is TRBV6-5; tentative D call: TRBD1 (5 bases). V was clipped by 3 bases and J by 7 bases, with 18 bases between them. This CDR3 is built from 15 residues. Per the germline V gene, CDR1 is MNHEY and CDR2 is SVGAGI. CDR3 DNA: TGTGCCAGCAGTTATACAACATCTGGGGGGGGTGGCTACACCTTC. This sequence encodes CASSYTTSGGGGYTF.

V usage is TRBV6-5 and J usage is TRBJ1-2, with 7 bases aligning to TRBD1. Looked up from germline, CDR1 is MNHEY and CDR2 is SVGAGI. This CDR3 contains 13 residues. With 6 bases clipped from V and 5 bases from J, the junction kept 6 bases outside the gene matches. The CDR3 nucleotides are TGTGCCAGCAGACCCGACAGGGATTATGGCTACACCTTC. Protein product: CASRPDRDYGYTF.

The chain couples TRBV6-1 to TRBJ1-1; D call uncertain. V dropped 2 bases and J dropped 11 bases, with 15 bases sitting between them. CDR3 length equals 13 residues. Germline assignment: CDR1 MNHNS and CDR2 SASEGT. CDR3 in DNA: TGTGCCAGCAGTGAATCCCTCGTTCGGGAGGCTTTCTTT. Protein sequence: CASSESLVREAFF.

The rearrangement uses TRBV7-8 and TRBJ2-1, with TRBD2 matching 10 bases. Trimming at V came to 3 bases and at J to 6 bases, leaving 17 bases not matched to a gene. The germline CDR1 and CDR2 sequences are SGHVS and FQNEAQ. The CDR3 is 19 amino acids. CDR3 nucleotide sequence: TGTGCCAGCAGCTTCGATCGGGGTTTAGTAGCGGGAGGCGGCAATGAGCAGTTCTTC. It translates to CASSFDRGLVAGGGNEQFF.

This chain uses TRBV28 with TRBJ2-4, with 12 nucleotides matching TRBD2. CDR1 is MDHEN, CDR2 SYDVKM, per germline. The CDR3 runs to 16 residues. After removal of 6 bases from V and 7 bases from J, the junction contained 10 bases not matched to a gene. CDR3: CASSFLAGGGRNIQYF. As DNA, the CDR3 is TGTGCCAGCAGCTTCCTAGCGGGAGGGGGTCGTAACATTCAGTACTTC.

This clone was seen more than once but under ten times. The chain has TRBV7-9 and TRBJ2-7, with D unclear. The CDR3 totals 13 residues. Germline V gene data show CDR1 as SEHNR and CDR2 as FQNEAQ (reference sequence). The V end was cut by 7 bases, the J end by 2 bases, with 12 bases between. CDR3 sequence reads: CASTDRKAYEQYF. CDR3 sequence (DNA): TGTGCCAGCACCGACCGGAAAGCCTACGAGCAGTACTTC.

The rearrangement joins TRBV6-5 to TRBJ1-2; D uncertain. The CDR3 sequence is 14 residues long. V dropped 3 bases and J dropped 0 bases, with 8 bases sitting between them. The germline gives CDR1 MNHEY, CDR2 SVGAGI. This chain's CDR3 is CASSYDGANYGYTF. The CDR3, as DNA: TGTGCCAGCAGTTATGACGGTGCTAACTATGGCTACACCTTC.

The rearrangement uses TRBV6-1 and TRBJ1-3; tentative D call: TRBD1 (5 bases). CDR3 size: 15 residues. CDR1 MNHNS and CDR2 SASEGT come from the germline V gene. Trimming left V 3 bases short and J 1 base short, with 10 bases between. In DNA form, the CDR3 reads TGTGCCAGCAGTGAGGGGGGATATTCTGGAAACACCATATATTTT. This translates into CASSEGGYSGNTIYF.

The chain joins TRBV19 to TRBJ2-7; weak D call: TRBD1 (5 bases). The CDR3 covers 13 residues. From germline, CDR1 is LNHDA and CDR2 SQIVND (reference sequence). Trimming shortened V by 5 bases and J by 5 bases, and 13 bases separated the two germline ends. This CDR3 reads CASSSTASHEQYF. The CDR3 region has the DNA TGTGCCAGTAGTTCGACAGCATCCCACGAGCAGTACTTC.

The V and J genes are TRBV6-5 and TRBJ2-7; TRBD2 matches 7 bases. The V and J ends lost 6 bases and 3 bases, in that order; junction bases with no gene match: 5. Germline CDR1 reads MNHEY; CDR2 reads SVGAGI. The CDR3 has 13 residues. The CDR3 bases are TGTGCCAGCAGGGGAGGGAAGGTCTACGAGCAGTACTTC. Protein product: CASRGGKVYEQYF.

V usage is TRBV9 and J usage is TRBJ1-1; a weak D match, TRBD1 (5 bases). Trimming stripped 5 bases from V and 2 bases from J, with 19 bases between. The germline V gene has CDR1 SGDLS and CDR2 YYNGEE. The CDR3 extends over 16 amino acids. As DNA, the CDR3 is TGTGCCAGCAGTGACAGTTCCCAGGCGATAAACACTGAAGCTTTCTTT. Its translation: CASSDSSQAINTEAFF.

This clone was detected once. The chain links TRBV2 to TRBJ2-1; TRBD2 aligns across 7 bases. CDR3 length: 14 amino acids. CDR1 and CDR2 (germline): SNHLY, FYNNEI. V gave up 7 bases and J gave up 2 bases; unmatched junction bases: 5. DNA for the CDR3: TGTGCCAGCATTGCGGGAGAGGCCTACAATGAGCAGTTCTTC. Its protein is CASIAGEAYNEQFF. Based on the CDR3 plus reference TRBV2 and TRBJ2-1, the full variable domain is EPEVTQTPSHQVTQMGQEVILRCVPISNHLYFYWYRQILGQKVEFLVSFYNNEISEKSEIFDDQFSVERPDGSNFTLKIRSTKLEDSAMYFCASIAGEAYNEQFFGPGTRLTVL.

This clone was seen only once. The chain has TRBV7-2 and TRBJ2-3; the D gene could be TRBD1 or TRBD2 (6 bases each). The V and J ends lost 5 bases and 4 bases respectively, with 16 bases between them. This CDR3 comprises 15 residues. Germline CDR1 is SGHTA and CDR2 is FQGNSA. The CDR3 reads CASSPVRGQSDTQYF. CDR3 DNA sequence: TGTGCCAGCAGCCCCGTCCGGGGGCAATCAGATACGCAGTATTTT.

This chain links TRBV3-1 (or the pseudogene TRBV3-2) with TRBJ2-7; 8 bases line up with TRBD2. V was clipped by 1 base and J by 3 bases; unmatched bases: 5. Per the germline V gene, CDR1 is LGHDT and CDR2 is YNNKEL (reference sequence). This CDR3 region has 15 residues. Here the CDR3 DNA reads TGTGCCAGCAGCCAAGTTAGCGGGGTCAACTACGAGCAGTACTTC. It specifies CASSQVSGVNYEQYF.

CDR3 protein: CASSPGQVLNTEAFF. In DNA form, the CDR3 reads TGCGCCAGCAGCCCCGGACAGGTCCTGAACACTGAAGCTTTCTTT. The J gene is TRBJ1-1, the V gene TRBV5-1, with 7 positions matching TRBD1. The germline V gene encodes CDR1 SGHRS and CDR2 YFSETQ. The CDR3 has 15 amino acids. The V and J ends lost 4 bases and 0 bases, in that order; junction bases with no gene match: 6.

This clone was observed a single time. CDR3 DNA: TGCGCCAGCAGCTTGGACGGGGCCGACACTGAAGCTTTCTTT. Residues: CASSLDGADTEAFF. J is TRBJ1-1 and V is TRBV5-1, with D possibly TRBD1 on 5 matching bases. With 0 bases removed from V and 3 bases from J, the gap between germline ends came to 9 bases. The CDR3 loop spans 14 amino acids. In germline, CDR1 is SGHRS, CDR2 YFSETQ.

The chain joins TRBV19 to TRBJ2-1; 8 bases align to TRBD1. Germline values: CDR1 LNHDA, CDR2 SQIVND (reference sequence). The CDR3 consists of 14 residues. V was pared by 11 bases and J by 2 bases, with 8 bases of the junction left unmatched. CDR3: CASRQGQAYNEQFF. In nucleotides, the CDR3 is TGTGCCTCTAGGCAGGGACAGGCCTACAATGAGCAGTTCTTC.

J is TRBJ2-1 and V is TRBV28; no reliable D call. V was trimmed by 3 bases and J by 4 bases, leaving 10 bases between them. CDR1 and CDR2 from the germline V gene are MDHEN and SYDVKM. The CDR3 is 14 amino acids. This CDR3 is CASSFATIYNEQFF. The CDR3 DNA reads TGTGCCAGCAGTTTTGCCACAATATACAATGAGCAGTTCTTC.